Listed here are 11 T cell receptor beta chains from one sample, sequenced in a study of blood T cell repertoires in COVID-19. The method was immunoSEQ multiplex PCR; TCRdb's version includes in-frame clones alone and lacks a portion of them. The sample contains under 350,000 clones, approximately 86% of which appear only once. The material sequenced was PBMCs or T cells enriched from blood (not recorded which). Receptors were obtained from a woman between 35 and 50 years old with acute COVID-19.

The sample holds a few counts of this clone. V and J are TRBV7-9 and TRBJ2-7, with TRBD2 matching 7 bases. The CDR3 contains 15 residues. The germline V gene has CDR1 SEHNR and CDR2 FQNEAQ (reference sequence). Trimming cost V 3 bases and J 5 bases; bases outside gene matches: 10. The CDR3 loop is CASSFKGGPADEQYF. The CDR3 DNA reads TGTGCCAGCAGCTTTAAGGGAGGGCCGGCCGACGAGCAGTACTTC.

CDR3 sequence reads: CASSEENRYYGYTF. The CDR3 nucleotides read TGTGCCAGCAGTGAGGAAAACAGATACTATGGCTACACCTTC. The gene calls are TRBV6-1 and TRBJ1-2; no reliable D call. The CDR3 runs to 14 residues. V was pared by 3 bases and J by 3 bases, with 11 bases between. The V gene's germline CDR1 is MNHNS and CDR2 SASEGT.

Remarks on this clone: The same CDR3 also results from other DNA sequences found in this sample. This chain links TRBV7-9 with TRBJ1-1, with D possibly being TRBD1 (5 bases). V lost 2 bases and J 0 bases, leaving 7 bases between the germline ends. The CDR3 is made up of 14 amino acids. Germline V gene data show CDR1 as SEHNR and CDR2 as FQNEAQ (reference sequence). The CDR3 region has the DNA TGTGCCAGCAGCTTACGGGGGTTGAACACTGAAGCTTTCTTT. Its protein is CASSLRGLNTEAFF. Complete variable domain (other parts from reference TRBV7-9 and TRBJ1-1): DTGVSQNPRHKITKRGQNVTFRCDPISEHNRLYWYRQTLGQGPEFLTYFQNEAQLEKSRLLSDRFSAERPKGSFSTLEIQRTEQGDSAMYLCASSLRGLNTEAFFGQGTRLTVV.

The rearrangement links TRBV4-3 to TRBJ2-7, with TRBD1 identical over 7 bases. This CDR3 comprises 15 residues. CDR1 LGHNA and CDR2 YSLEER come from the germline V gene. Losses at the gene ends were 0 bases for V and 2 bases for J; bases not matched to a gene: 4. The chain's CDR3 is CASSQDRGSTYEQYF. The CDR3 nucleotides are TGCGCCAGCAGCCAAGACAGGGGGAGCACCTACGAGCAGTACTTC.

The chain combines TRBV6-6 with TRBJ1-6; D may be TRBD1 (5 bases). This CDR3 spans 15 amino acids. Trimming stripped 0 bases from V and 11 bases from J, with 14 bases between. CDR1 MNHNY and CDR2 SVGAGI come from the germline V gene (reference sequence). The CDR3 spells CASSYSSQGGTPLHF. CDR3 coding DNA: TGTGCCAGCAGTTACTCGAGTCAGGGCGGGACACCCCTCCACTTT.

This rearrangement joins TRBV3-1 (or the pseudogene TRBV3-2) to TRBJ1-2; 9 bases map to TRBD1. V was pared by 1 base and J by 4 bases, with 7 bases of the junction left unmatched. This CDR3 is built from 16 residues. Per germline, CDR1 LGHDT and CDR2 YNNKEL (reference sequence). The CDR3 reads CASSQADRGPTYGYTF. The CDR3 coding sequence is TGTGCCAGCAGCCAAGCGGACAGGGGTCCCACCTATGGCTACACCTTC.

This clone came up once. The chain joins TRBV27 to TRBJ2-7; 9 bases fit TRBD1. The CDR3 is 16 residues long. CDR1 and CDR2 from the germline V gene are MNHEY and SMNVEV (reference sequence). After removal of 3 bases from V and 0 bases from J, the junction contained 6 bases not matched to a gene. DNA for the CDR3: TGTGCCAGCAGTTTGAGGGACAGGGTCGACTCCTACGAGCAGTACTTC. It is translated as CASSLRDRVDSYEQYF.

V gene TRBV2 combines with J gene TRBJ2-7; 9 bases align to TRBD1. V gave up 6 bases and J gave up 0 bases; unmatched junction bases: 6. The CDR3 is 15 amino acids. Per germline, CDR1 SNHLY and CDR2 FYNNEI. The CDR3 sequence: CASSAPDRGSYEQYF. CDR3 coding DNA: TGTGCCAGCAGCGCCCCGGACAGGGGCTCCTACGAGCAGTACTTC.

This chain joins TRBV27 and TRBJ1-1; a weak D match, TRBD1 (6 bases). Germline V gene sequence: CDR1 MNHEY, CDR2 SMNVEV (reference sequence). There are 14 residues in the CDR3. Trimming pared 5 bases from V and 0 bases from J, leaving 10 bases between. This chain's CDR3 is CASSPQGLNTEAFF. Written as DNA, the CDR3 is TGTGCCAGCAGTCCGCAGGGGTTGAACACTGAAGCTTTCTTT.

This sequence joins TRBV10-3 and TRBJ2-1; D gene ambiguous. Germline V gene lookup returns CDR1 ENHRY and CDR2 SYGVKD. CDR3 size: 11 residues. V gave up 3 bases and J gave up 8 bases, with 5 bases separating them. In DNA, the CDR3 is TGTGCCATCAGTGACAAATATGAGCAGTTCTTC. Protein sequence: CAISDKYEQFF.

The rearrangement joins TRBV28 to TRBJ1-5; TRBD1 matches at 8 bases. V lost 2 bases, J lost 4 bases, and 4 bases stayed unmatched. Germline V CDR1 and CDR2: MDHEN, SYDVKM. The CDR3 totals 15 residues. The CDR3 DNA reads TGTGCCAGCAGTTTACGGACAGGGACAAATCAGCCCCAGCATTTT. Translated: CASSLRTGTNQPQHF.